This TCR beta chain was documented in a study of human T cells and chemical hapten exposure. Described time point: patch test 1, 2 weeks after DPC sensitization. As to treatment: therapeutic diphenylcyclopropenone sensitization with weekly scalp DPC. This clonotype was seen a few times. In TCRdb, the RACE reads were re-called with MiXCR into one record per CDR3 protein. The sample lists about 380,000 distinct CDR3 sequences; 4% to 5.5% were seen once. Material: whole blood, obtained in connection with sensitization to the hapten diphenylcyclopropenone (DPC). This clonotype was sampled from a woman between 45 and 60 years old with alopecia areata. Some clones in this sample may be carry-over from other donors' samples.

In DNA form, the CDR3 reads TGTGCCAGCAGCTCAACCGGGACAATCCGTGAAAAACTGTTTTTT. As protein: CASSSTGTIREKLFF. The chain uses TRBV7-9 and TRBJ1-4; possibly TRBD1 for D (6 bases). Trimming took 4 bases from V and 7 from J, leaving 16 bases between them. The CDR3 contains 15 residues. Looked up from germline, CDR1 is SEHNR and CDR2 is FQNEAQ (reference sequence).